This record covers a single T cell receptor (beta chain). RNA totalling about 0.5 to 1 ug underwent reverse transcription with random hexamers. The TCR beta CDR3 was amplified by immunoSEQ multiplex PCR across 54 Vbeta, 13 Jbeta. TCRdb called the immunoSEQ multiplex PCR reads again in MiXCR, with one record for every CDR3 protein. Among approximately 70,000 distinct CDR3 sequences, roughly 95% were seen once, and the ten largest hold 0.11%. This specimen comes from a study of CD8 T cells in Susac syndrome. CD8+ and CD4+ T cells taken from blood had their TCR beta sequenced. In the multiple sclerosis control group, patients were treatment-naive and had stable or active relapsing-remitting disease. TEMRA cells were FACS-enriched, while CD8+ and CD4+ T cells were negatively isolated. V trimming: 6 bases; J trimming: 4 bases; junction bases outside the gene matches: 10. The V gene's germline CDR1 is SGHRS and CDR2 YFSETQ. This CDR3 region has 15 residues.

V is TRBV5-1 and J is TRBJ2-5; the match to TRBD2 covers 9 bases. This sequence originates from a human donor with multiple sclerosis. The sequenced sample consisted of CD4+ T cells from PBMCs. CDR3 sequence reads: CASKEGTSMGETQYF. DNA of the CDR3: TGCGCCAGCAAGGAGGGGACTAGCATGGGAGAGACCCAGTACTTC.